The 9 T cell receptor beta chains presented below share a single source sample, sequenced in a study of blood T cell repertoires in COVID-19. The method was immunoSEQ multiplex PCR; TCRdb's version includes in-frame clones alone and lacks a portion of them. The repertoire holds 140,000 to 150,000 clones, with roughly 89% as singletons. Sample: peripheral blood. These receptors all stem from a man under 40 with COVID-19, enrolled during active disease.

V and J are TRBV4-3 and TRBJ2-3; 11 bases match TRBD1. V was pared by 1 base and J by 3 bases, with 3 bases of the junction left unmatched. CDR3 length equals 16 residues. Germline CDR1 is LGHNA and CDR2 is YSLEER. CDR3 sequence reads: CASSQVRDRGTDTQYF. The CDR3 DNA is TGCGCCAGCAGCCAAGTCCGGGACAGGGGGACAGATACGCAGTATTTT.

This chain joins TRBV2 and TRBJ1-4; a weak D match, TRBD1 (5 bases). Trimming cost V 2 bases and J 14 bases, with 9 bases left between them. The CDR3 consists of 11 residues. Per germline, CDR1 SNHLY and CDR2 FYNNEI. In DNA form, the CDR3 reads TGTGCCAGCAGTGAACAGGCAGGGCTGTTTTTT. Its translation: CASSEQAGLFF.

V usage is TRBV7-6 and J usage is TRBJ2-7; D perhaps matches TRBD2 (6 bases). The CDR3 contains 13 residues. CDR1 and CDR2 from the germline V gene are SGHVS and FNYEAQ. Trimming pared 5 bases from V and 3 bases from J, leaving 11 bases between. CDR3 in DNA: TGTGCCAGCAGCACCTCGGGGGACTACGAGCAGTACTTC. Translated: CASSTSGDYEQYF.

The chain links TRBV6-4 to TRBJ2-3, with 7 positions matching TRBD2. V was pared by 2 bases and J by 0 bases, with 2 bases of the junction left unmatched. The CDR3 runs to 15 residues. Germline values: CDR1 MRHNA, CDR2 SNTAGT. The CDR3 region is CASSDGGRSTDTQYF. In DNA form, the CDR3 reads TGTGCCAGCAGTGACGGCGGGAGAAGCACAGATACGCAGTATTTT.

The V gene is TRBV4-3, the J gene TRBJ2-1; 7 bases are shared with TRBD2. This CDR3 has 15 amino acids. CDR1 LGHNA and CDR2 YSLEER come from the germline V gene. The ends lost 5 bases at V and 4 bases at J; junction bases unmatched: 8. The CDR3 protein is CASSSGGESYNEQFF. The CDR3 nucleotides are TGCGCCAGCAGCTCTGGGGGGGAGAGTTACAATGAGCAGTTCTTC.

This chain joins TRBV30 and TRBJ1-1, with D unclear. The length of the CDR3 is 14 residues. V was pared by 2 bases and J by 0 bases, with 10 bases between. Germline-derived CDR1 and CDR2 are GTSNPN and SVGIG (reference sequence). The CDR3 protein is CAWSPSGMNTEAFF. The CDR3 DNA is TGTGCCTGGAGTCCGTCAGGTATGAACACTGAAGCTTTCTTT.

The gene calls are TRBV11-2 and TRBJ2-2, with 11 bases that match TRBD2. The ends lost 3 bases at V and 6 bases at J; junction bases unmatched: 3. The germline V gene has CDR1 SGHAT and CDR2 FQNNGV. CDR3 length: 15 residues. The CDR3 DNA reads TGTGCCAGCAGCTTTTCGACTAGCGGGGCCGGGGAGCTGTTTTTT. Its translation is CASSFSTSGAGELFF. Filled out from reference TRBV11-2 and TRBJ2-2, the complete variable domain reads EAGVAQSPRYKIIEKRQSVAFWCNPISGHATLYWYQQILGQGPKLLIQFQNNGVVDDSQLPKDRFSAERLKGVDSTLKIQPAKLEDSAVYLCASSFSTSGAGELFFGEGSRLTVL.

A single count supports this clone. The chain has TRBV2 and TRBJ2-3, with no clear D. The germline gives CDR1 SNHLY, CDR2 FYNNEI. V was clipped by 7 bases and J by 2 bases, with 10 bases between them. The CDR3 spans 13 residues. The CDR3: CASNPDSTDTQYF. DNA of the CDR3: TGTGCCAGCAATCCCGACTCCACAGATACGCAGTATTTT.

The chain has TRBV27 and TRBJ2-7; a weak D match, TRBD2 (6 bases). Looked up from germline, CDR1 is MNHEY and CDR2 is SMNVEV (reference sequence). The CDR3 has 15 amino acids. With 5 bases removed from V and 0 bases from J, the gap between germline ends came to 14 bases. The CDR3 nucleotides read TGTGCCAGCAGTCCAGTGGCGGGGAGCTCCTACGAGCAGTACTTC. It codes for CASSPVAGSSYEQYF.